This T cell receptor (beta chain) was recovered during a study of regulatory T cells in long-lasting Graves disease. Time point here: newly diagnosed GD, antithyroid drugs for less than 3 months. From PBMCs, RNA was extracted and then used to make the TCR library. The CDR3 contains 17 residues. Germline V gene data show CDR1 as MDHEN and CDR2 as SYDVKM. The V end was cut by 6 bases, the J end by 4 bases, with 23 bases between. This clonotype appeared many times. The TCR beta library used iRepertoire HTBI primers with Arm-PCR amplification of CDR3. MiXCR, run by TCRdb on the multiplex PCR reads, gives a single entry per CDR3 protein. The sample consists of about 400,000 distinct CDR3 sequences, less than 20% of them appearing once.

Sequences were derived from peripheral blood mononuclear cells (PBMCs), sampled at new diagnosis, from a patient treated with antithyroid drugs. This TCR was sampled from a female donor with Graves disease. The chain links TRBV28 to TRBJ2-3, with D tentatively TRBD2 (5 bases). The CDR3 loop is CASSPDLTSDPPDTQYF. Written as DNA, the CDR3 is TGTGCCAGCAGCCCCGACCTTACTAGTGATCCCCCAGATACGCAGTATTTT.